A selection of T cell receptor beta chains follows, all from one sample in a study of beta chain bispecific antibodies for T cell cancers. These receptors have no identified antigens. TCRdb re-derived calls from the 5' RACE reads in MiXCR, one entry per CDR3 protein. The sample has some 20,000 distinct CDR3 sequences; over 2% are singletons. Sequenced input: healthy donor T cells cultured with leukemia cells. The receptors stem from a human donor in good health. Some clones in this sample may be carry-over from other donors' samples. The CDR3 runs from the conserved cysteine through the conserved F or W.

cdr3_aa: CSAREGTSSTQYF; v_call: TRBV20-1; j_call: TRBJ2-5
cdr3_aa: CASSLGGSGELFF; v_call: TRBV7-9; j_call: TRBJ2-2
cdr3_aa: CASSSGGEERGYTF; v_call: TRBV7-9; j_call: TRBJ1-2
cdr3_aa: CAITPRGNDEQYF; v_call: TRBV10-3; j_call: TRBJ2-7
cdr3_aa: CASSKGRTSGGEQETQYF; v_call: TRBV5-4; j_call: TRBJ2-5
cdr3_aa: CASSLVAGFNEKLFF; v_call: TRBV7-2; j_call: TRBJ1-4
cdr3_aa: CSVPGTGENQPQHF; v_call: TRBV29-1; j_call: TRBJ1-5
cdr3_aa: CASSLRQSYEQYF; v_call: TRBV27; j_call: TRBJ2-7
cdr3_aa: CASREGDRDSGYTF; v_call: TRBV6-1; j_call: TRBJ1-2
cdr3_aa: CASSSERGVTDTQYF; v_call: TRBV11-2; j_call: TRBJ2-3
cdr3_aa: CASSSDRGTEKLFF; v_call: TRBV12-3/TRBV12-4; j_call: TRBJ1-4
cdr3_aa: CASSRAGGTYEQYF; v_call: TRBV7-6; j_call: TRBJ2-7
cdr3_aa: CATSGRGEGYTF; v_call: TRBV15; j_call: TRBJ1-2
cdr3_aa: CASSPSVMGPSLPGELFF; v_call: TRBV18; j_call: TRBJ2-2
cdr3_aa: CASSYGPTEGSYEQYF; v_call: TRBV6-2/TRBV6-3; j_call: TRBJ2-7